The 8 T cell receptor beta chains below were found in one sample sequenced in a study of T-cell memory formation after mild COVID-19. TCRdb called the 5' RACE reads again in MiXCR, with one record for every CDR3 protein. The sample records over 300,000 distinct CDR3 sequences, roughly 20% being singletons. Specimen: PBMCs or a T cell subset sorted from them (not recorded which). The receptors shown here come from a young man who had mild COVID-19 (a few samples of this study predate the infection). Cell type and time point are not known.

There are a few counts of this clonotype. The genes are TRBV4-3 and TRBJ2-2; D uncertain. Per germline, CDR1 LGHNA and CDR2 YSLEER. The CDR3 consists of 19 residues. Trimming shortened V by 0 bases and J by 1 base, and 18 bases separated the two germline ends. The CDR3 sequence is CASSQERPSRLQNTGELFF. The CDR3, as DNA: TGCGCCAGCAGCCAAGAGAGGCCGTCCAGGCTACAGAACACCGGGGAGCTGTTTTTT.

The chain is built from TRBV20-1 and TRBJ2-7; no firm D call. CDR1 and CDR2 (germline): DFQATT, SNEGSKA (reference sequence). This CDR3 is built from 15 residues. Trimming took 3 bases from V and 3 from J, leaving 18 bases between them. CDR3 loop: CSASHPASQIYEQYV. The CDR3, as DNA: TGCAGTGCTAGCCATCCGGCCTCGCAAATCTACGAGCAGTACGTC.

The CDR3 bases are TGTGCCAGCAGTTACGCTCAGACCCCGAACACTGAAGCTTTCTTT. It codes for CASSYAQTPNTEAFF. The chain has TRBV6-5 and TRBJ1-1; D uncertain. The CDR3 consists of 15 residues. Looked up from germline, CDR1 is MNHEY and CDR2 is SVGAGI. V was clipped by 2 bases and J by 1 base, with 11 bases between them.

This sequence joins TRBV5-1 and TRBJ2-3; D remains unclear. The germline gives CDR1 SGHRS, CDR2 YFSETQ. CDR3 size: 14 residues. Trimming cost V 4 bases and J 5 bases, with 14 bases left between them. CDR3 in amino acids: CASSQTPAQDTQYF. CDR3 nucleotide sequence: TGCGCCAGCAGCCAGACTCCTGCACAAGATACGCAGTATTTT.

V gene TRBV11-2 combines with J gene TRBJ2-7; the D is unclear. Germline lookup yields CDR1 SGHAT and CDR2 FQNNGV. Trimming removed 6 bases at V and 1 base at J, with 13 bases between. The CDR3 extends over 14 amino acids. CDR3 bases: TGTGCCAGCAGGCCTATTCGCCAGTCCTACGAGCAGTACTTC. This sequence encodes CASRPIRQSYEQYF.

This clonotype was observed a few times. The rearrangement links TRBV5-1 to TRBJ1-2; tentative D call: TRBD1 (5 bases). Trimming removed 5 bases at V and 2 bases at J, with 13 bases between. From germline, CDR1 is SGHRS and CDR2 YFSETQ. This CDR3 is built from 14 residues. The CDR3 region is CASSLGDPNYGYTF. The CDR3 DNA sequence: TGCGCCAGCAGTTTAGGGGACCCAAACTATGGCTACACCTTC.

This clonotype was picked up a small number of times. The chain couples TRBV12-3 or TRBV12-4 to TRBJ1-2; TRBD1 aligns across 7 bases. This CDR3 spans 15 amino acids. Trimming cost V 6 bases and J 2 bases; bases outside gene matches: 9. CDR3 bases: TGTGCCAGCAGGGAGACAGGGACGGGAAACTATGGCTACACCTTC. Translating it yields CASRETGTGNYGYTF.

This clonotype turned up a few times. The chain joins TRBV7-2 to TRBJ1-3, with D possibly being TRBD1 (6 bases). The V gene lost 5 bases and the J gene lost 8 bases, with 10 bases spanning the gap. The CDR3 has 12 residues. Germline lookup yields CDR1 SGHTA and CDR2 FQGNSA. The CDR3 DNA sequence: TGTGCCAGCAGCGAACAGGGACACACCATATATTTT. This codes for CASSEQGHTIYF.